One sample yielded the 2 T cell receptor beta chains listed below, sequenced in a study of CD8 T cells in Susac syndrome. The RNA input was roughly 0.45 to 1 ug, and it was reverse transcribed with random hexamers. Each CDR3 protein gets one entry after TCRdb re-called the immunoSEQ multiplex PCR reads with MiXCR. The data show about 160,000 distinct CDR3 sequences, about 93% seen once. The sequenced sample consisted of CD4+ T cells from PBMCs. Receptors originate from a human donor in good health.

The CDR3 is CASSLGAGGRDEQFF. The CDR3 nucleotides read TGTGCCAGCAGCTTGGGAGCCGGGGGGCGGGATGAGCAGTTCTTC. The rearrangement links TRBV5-4 to TRBJ2-1, with D maybe TRBD2 (7 bases). The V gene's germline CDR1 is SGHNT and CDR2 YYREEE (reference sequence). Trimming cost V 0 bases and J 8 bases, with 15 bases left between them. The CDR3 is 15 amino acids. Full variable domain (outside the CDR3, taken from reference TRBV5-4 and TRBJ2-1): ETGVTQSPTHLIKTRGQQVTLRCSSQSGHNTVSWYQQALGQGPQFIFQYYREEENGRGNFPPRFSGLQFPNYSSELNVNALELDDSALYLCASSLGAGGRDEQFFGPGTRLTVL.

The sample holds one count of this clonotype. The chain recombines TRBV7-9 with TRBJ1-2; D perhaps matches TRBD1 (5 bases). This CDR3 has 13 amino acids. Trimming took 11 bases from V and 5 from J, leaving 18 bases between them. CDR1 is SEHNR, CDR2 FQNEAQ, per germline (reference sequence). The CDR3 DNA reads TGTGCCGGATACGAAGGGGAAGAGTATGGCTACACCTTC. Amino acids: CAGYEGEEYGYTF. The full variable domain, rest sourced from reference TRBV7-9 and TRBJ1-2, is DTGVSQNPRHKITKRGQNVTFRCDPISEHNRLYWYRQTLGQGPEFLTYFQNEAQLEKSRLLSDRFSAERPKGSFSTLEIQRTEQGDSAMYLCAGYEGEEYGYTFGSGTRLTVV.